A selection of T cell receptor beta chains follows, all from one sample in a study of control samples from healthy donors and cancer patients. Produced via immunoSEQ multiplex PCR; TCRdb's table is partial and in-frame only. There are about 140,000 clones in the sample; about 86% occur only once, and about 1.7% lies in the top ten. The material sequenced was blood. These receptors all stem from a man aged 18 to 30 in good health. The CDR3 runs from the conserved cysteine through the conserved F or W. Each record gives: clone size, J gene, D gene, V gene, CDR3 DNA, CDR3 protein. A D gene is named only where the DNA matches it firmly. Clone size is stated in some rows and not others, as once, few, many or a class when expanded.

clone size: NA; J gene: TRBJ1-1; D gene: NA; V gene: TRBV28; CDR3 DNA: TGTGCCAGCAGTAACCGACCGATTGAAGCTTTCTTT; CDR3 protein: CASSNRPIEAFF
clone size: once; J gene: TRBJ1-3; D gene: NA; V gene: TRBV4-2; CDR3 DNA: TGTGCCAGCAGCCAAGATAGCGACAGGTACCTTAACACCATATATTTT; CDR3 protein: CASSQDSDRYLNTIYF
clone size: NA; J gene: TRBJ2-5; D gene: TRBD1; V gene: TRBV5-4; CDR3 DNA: TGTGCCAGCAGCCTAAAGACAGGGGGCGAGACCCAGTACTTC; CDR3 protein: CASSLKTGGETQYF
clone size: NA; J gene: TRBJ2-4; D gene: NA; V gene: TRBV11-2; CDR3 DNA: TGTGCCAGCAGCGACCCGGGGAAGGGTGGAAACATTCAGTACTTC; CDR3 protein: CASSDPGKGGNIQYF
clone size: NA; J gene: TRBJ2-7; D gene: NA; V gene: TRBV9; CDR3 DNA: TGTGCCAGCAGCGTAGGCCCCCGACAGTCCTACGAGCAGTACTTC; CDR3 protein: CASSVGPRQSYEQYF
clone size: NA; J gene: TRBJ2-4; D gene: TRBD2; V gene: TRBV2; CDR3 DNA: TGTGCCAGCAGTGAAGTGCGGGGGGAAGCCAAAAACATTCAGTACTTC; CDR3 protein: CASSEVRGEAKNIQYF
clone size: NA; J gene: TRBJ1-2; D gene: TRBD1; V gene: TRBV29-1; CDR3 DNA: TGCAGTTTTTCCCCCCCGGGACAGGGGGCCTATGGCTACACCTTC; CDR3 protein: CSFSPPGQGAYGYTF
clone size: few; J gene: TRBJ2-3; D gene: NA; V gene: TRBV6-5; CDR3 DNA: TGTGCCAGCAGAATAACCCCGGGACGCGCAGATACGCAGTATTTT; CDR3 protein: CASRITPGRADTQYF
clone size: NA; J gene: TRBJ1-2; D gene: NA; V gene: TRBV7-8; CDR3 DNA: TGTGCCAGCAGCGCCACCCGAGCTAGATATGGCTACACCTTC; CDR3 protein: CASSATRARYGYTF
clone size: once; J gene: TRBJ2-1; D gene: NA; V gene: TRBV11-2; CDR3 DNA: TGTGCCAGCAGCTTAGCGGTCGATGAGCAGTTCTTC; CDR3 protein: CASSLAVDEQFF
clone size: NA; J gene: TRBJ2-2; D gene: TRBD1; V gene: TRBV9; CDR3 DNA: TGTGCCAGCAGCACCCGACAGGGCACCGGGGAGCTGTTTTTT; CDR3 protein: CASSTRQGTGELFF
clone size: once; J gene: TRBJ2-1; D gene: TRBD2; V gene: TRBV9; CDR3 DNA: TGTGCCAGCAGCGCGACTAGCGGGGGTTTCAATGAGCAGTTCTTC; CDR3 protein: CASSATSGGFNEQFF
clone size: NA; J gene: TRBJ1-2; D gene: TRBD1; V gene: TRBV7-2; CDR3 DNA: TGTGCCAGCAGCTTAGGGACAGGGATGCCCTATGGCTACACCTTC; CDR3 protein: CASSLGTGMPYGYTF
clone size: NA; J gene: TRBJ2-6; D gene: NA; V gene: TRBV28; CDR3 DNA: TGTGCCAGCAGCTTCCCGGGACGACAATCACGTCCTGGGGCCAACGTCCTGACTTTC; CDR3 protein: CASSFPGRQSRPGANVLTF
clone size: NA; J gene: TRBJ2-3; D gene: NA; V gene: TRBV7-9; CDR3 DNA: TGTGCCAGCAGCTTAGGTTATACAGATACGCAGTATTTT; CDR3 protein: CASSLGYTDTQYF
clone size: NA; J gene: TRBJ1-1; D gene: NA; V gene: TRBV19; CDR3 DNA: TGTGCCAGTGGTACAACAACTTTCTTT; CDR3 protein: CASGTTTFF